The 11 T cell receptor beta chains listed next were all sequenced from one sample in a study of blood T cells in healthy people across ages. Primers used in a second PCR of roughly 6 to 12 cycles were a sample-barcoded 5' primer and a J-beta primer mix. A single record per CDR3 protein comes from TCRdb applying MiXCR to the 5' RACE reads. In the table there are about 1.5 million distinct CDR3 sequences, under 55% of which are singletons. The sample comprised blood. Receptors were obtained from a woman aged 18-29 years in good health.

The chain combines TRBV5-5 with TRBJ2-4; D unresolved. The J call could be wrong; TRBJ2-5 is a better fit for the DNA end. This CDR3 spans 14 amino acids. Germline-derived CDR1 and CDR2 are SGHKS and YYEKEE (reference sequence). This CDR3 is CASSSWAHQETQYF. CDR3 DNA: TGTGCCAGCAGCTCCTGGGCACACCAAGAGACCCAGTACTTC.

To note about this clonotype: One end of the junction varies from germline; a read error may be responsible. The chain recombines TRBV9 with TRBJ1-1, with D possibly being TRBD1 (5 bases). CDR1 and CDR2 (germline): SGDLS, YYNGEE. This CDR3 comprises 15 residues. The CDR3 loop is CASGVRVGGNTEAFF. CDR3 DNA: TGTGCCAGCGGCGTCCGGGTGGGGGGGAACACTGAAGCTTTCTTT.

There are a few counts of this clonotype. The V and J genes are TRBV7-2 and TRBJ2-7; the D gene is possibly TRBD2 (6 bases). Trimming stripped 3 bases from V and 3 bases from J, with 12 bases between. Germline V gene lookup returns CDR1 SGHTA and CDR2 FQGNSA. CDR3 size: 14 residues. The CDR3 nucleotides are TGTGCCAGCAGCTTCCCGGGACTCTTCTACGAGCAGTACTTC. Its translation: CASSFPGLFYEQYF.

The CDR3 sequence is CASSGGLAGAFEQYF. The DNA for the CDR3 is TGTGCCAGCAGCGGGGGACTAGCGGGTGCATTCGAGCAGTACTTC. This rearrangement joins TRBV9 to TRBJ2-7; 12 nucleotides agree with TRBD2. The germline V gene has CDR1 SGDLS and CDR2 YYNGEE. The V segment lost 3 bases and the J segment 6 bases; nucleotides outside the gene matches: 7. The CDR3 extends over 15 amino acids.

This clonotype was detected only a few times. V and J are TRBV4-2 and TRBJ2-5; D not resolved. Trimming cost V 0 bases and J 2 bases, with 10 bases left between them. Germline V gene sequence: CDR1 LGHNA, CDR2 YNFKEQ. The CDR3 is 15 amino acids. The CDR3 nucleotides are TGTGCCAGCAGCCAAGATCGTCAGGTTCAAGAGACCCAGTACTTC. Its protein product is CASSQDRQVQETQYF.

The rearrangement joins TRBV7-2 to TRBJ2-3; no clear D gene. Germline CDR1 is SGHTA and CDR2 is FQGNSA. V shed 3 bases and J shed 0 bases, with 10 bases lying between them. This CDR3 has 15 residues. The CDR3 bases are TGTGCCAGCAGCTTCGCCCAGACTAGCACAGATACGCAGTATTTT. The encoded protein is CASSFAQTSTDTQYF.

This CDR3 reads CASVLAGGPVEQYF. The CDR3 coding sequence is TGTGCCAGCGTTCTAGCGGGAGGCCCCGTCGAGCAGTACTTC. The chain has TRBV2 and TRBJ2-7, with 11 bases identical to TRBD2. The CDR3 totals 14 residues. Germline values: CDR1 SNHLY, CDR2 FYNNEI. The V segment lost 8 bases and the J segment 6 bases; nucleotides outside the gene matches: 9. Variable domain in full (rest from reference TRBV2 and TRBJ2-7): EPEVTQTPSHQVTQMGQEVILRCVPISNHLYFYWYRQILGQKVEFLVSFYNNEISEKSEIFDDQFSVERPDGSNFTLKIRSTKLEDSAMYFCASVLAGGPVEQYFGPGTRLTVT.

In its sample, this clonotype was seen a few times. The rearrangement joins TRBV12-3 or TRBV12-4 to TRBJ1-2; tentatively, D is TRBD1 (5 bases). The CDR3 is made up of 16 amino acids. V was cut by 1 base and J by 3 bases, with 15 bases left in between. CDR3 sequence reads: CASSLVPGGDYYGYTF. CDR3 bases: TGTGCCAGCAGTTTAGTACCCGGCGGGGACTACTATGGCTACACCTTC.

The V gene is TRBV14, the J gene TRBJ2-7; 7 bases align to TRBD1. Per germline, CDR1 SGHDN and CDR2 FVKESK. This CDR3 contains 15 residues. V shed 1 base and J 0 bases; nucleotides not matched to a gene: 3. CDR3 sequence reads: CASSQAGGSSYEQYF. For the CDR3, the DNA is TGTGCCAGCAGCCAAGCAGGGGGAAGCTCCTACGAGCAGTACTTC.

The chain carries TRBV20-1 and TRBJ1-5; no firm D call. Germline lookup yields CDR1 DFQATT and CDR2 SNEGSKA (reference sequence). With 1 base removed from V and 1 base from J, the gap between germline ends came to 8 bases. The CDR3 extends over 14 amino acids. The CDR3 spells CSARVSQSNQPQHF. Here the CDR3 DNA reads TGCAGTGCTAGAGTATCGCAGAGCAATCAGCCCCAGCATTTT.

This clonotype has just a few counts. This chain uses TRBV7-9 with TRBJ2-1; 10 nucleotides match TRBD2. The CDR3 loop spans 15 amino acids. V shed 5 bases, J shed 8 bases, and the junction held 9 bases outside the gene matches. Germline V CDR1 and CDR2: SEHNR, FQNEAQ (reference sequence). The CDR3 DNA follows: TGTGCCAGCAGCAAAGTGGGGACTAGCGTCGATGAGCAGTTCTTC. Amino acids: CASSKVGTSVDEQFF.